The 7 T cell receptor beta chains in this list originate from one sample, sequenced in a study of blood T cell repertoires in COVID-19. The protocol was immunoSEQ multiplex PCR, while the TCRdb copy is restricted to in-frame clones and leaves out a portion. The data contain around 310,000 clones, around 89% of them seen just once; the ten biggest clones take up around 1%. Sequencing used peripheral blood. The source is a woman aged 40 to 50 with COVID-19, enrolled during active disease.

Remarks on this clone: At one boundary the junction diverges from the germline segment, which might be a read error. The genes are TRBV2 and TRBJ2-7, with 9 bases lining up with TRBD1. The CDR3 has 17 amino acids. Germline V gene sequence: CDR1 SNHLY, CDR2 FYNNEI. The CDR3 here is CASSDRITGTGSSEQYF. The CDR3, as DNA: TGTGCCAGCAGTGATCGGATAACCGGGACAGGGTCCTCCGAGCAGTACTTC.

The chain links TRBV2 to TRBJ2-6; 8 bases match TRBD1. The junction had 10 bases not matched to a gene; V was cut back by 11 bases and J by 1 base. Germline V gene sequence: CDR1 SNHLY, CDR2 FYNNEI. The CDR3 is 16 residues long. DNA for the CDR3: TGTGCCCGCGGGACAGGACAACTTTCTGGGGCCAACGTCCTGACTTTC. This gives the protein CARGTGQLSGANVLTF.

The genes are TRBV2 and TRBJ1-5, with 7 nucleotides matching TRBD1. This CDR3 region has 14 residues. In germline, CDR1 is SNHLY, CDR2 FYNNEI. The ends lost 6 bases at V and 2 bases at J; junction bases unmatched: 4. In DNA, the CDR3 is TGTGCCAGCAGGACAGGGTCTGGCAATCAGCCCCAGCATTTT. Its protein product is CASRTGSGNQPQHF.

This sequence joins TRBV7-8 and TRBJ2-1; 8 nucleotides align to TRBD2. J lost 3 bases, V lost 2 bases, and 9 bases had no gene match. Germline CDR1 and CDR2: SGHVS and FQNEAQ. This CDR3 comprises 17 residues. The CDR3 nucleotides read TGTGCCAGCAGCTTAAGCACGGCGGGGGGTTTCTACAATGAGCAGTTCTTC. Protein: CASSLSTAGGFYNEQFF.

The CDR3 DNA reads as TGCGCCAGCAGCTTGGATGGTAGCGGAACCACCGGGGAGCTGTTTTTT. Its translation is CASSLDGSGTTGELFF. The V gene is TRBV5-1, the J gene TRBJ2-2; tentatively, D is TRBD2 (6 bases). This CDR3 has 16 amino acids. V was trimmed by 0 bases and J by 4 bases, leaving 13 bases between them. CDR1 and CDR2 from the germline V gene are SGHRS and YFSETQ.

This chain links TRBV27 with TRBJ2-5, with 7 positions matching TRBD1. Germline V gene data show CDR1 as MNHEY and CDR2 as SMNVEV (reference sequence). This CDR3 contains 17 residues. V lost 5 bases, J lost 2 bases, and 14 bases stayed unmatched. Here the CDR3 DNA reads TGTGCCAGCAGTCCTCTCTTCGGGACAGCTAAACAAGAGACCCAGTACTTC. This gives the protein CASSPLFGTAKQETQYF.

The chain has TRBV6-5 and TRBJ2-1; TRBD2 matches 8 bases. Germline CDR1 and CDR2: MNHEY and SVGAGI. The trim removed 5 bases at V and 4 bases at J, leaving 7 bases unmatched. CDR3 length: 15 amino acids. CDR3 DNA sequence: TGTGCCAGCAGTCCCCGGGGGGGGCCGTACAATGAGCAGTTCTTC. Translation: CASSPRGGPYNEQFF.